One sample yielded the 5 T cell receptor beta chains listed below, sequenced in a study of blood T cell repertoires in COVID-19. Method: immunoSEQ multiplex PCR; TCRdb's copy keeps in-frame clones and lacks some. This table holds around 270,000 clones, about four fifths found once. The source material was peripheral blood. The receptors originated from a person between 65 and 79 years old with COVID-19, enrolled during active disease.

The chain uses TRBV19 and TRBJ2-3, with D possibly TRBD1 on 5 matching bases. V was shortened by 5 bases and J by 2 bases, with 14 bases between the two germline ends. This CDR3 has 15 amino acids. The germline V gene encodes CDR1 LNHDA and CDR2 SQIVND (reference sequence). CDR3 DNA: TGTGCCAGTAGTGGCAGGGTTGCCGACACAGATACGCAGTATTTT. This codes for CASSGRVADTDTQYF.

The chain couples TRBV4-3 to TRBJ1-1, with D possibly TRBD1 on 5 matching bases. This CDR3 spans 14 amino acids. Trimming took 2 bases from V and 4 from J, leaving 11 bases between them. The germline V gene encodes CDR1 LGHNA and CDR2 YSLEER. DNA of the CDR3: TGCGCCAGCAGCCAAACGACAGTGGGCACTGAAGCTTTCTTT. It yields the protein CASSQTTVGTEAFF.

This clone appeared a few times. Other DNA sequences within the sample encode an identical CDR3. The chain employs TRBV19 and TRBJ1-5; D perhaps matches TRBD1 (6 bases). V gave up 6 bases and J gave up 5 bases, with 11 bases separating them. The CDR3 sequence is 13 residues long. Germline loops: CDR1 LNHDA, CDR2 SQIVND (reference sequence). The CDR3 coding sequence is TGTGCCAGTAGGCTACAGGGAGATCAGCCCCAGCATTTT. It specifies CASRLQGDQPQHF.

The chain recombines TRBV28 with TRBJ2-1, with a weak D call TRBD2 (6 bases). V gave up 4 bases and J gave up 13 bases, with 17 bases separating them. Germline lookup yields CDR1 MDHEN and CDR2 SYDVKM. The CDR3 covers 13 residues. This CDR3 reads CASSSIAARGQFF. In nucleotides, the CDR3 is TGTGCCAGCAGTTCGATAGCGGCCCGCGGCCAGTTCTTC.

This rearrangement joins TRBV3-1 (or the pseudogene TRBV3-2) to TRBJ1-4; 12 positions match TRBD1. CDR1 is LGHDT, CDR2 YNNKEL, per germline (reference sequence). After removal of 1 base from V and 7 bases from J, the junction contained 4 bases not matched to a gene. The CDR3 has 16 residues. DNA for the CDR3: TGTGCCAGCAGCCAAGGGGACAGGGGGCGCGTTGAAAAACTGTTTTTT. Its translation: CASSQGDRGRVEKLFF.